This T cell receptor (beta chain) was found in a study of metastatic and nonmetastatic thyroid tumors. Study-wide context: Samples came from malignant and benign thyroid patients, and repertoires were compared across blood and tumor or nodule tissue.

Before thyroid surgery, none of the patients had received any treatment. This clone has a count of ten or more. Its antigen is not known. In the study's own analysis: Building a distant-metastasis classifier for papillary thyroid cancer drew on CDR3 differences across clinicopathological groups. TCRdb re-called clones via MiXCR from the PCR reads. None of the V and J calls come from the authors' own analysis; TCRdb made them. The top ten clones hold around 15% of a sample with tens of thousands of clones, around 20% of them seen once. Study results and limitations: In both blood and tumor samples, TCR beta diversity was reported significantly higher for malignant than benign nodules.

The CDR3 covers 15 residues. Trimming removed 3 bases from V and 0 bases from J; junction bases left unmatched: 2. Germline V gene data show CDR1 as SGDLS and CDR2 as YYNGEE. Input material: blood. The receptor was isolated from a female donor with papillary thyroid cancer or a benign thyroid nodule (not recorded which). Some clones in this sample may be carry-over from other donors' samples. The chain has TRBV9 and TRBJ2-7; the match to TRBD2 covers 11 bases. CDR3 DNA: TGTGCCAGCAGCGGACTAGCGGGGAGCTCCTACGAGCAGTACTTC. Its translation: CASSGLAGSSYEQYF.